One sample yielded the 21 T cell receptor beta chains listed below, sequenced in a study of molecular identifiers for immune sequencing clone quantification. TCRdb reprocessed the PCR reads with MiXCR, giving one entry per CDR3 protein. The data hold over 600,000 distinct CDR3 sequences, with approximately 20% observed a single time. The sample taken for sequencing was naive CD8+ T cells from blood, with Jurkat cell RNA spiked in. Specified subset: FACS-sorted CD8+CD4-CCR7+CD45RA+ naive T cells. The receptors derive from a human donor in good health. Some libraries in this study had Jurkat cell RNA spiked in.

This clonotype was detected many times. The CDR3 sequence: CASSPDRNQETQYF. The DNA for the CDR3 is TGTGCCAGCAGCCCGGACAGGAATCAAGAGACCCAGTACTTC. This chain links TRBV5-5 with TRBJ2-5, with 7 nucleotides matching TRBD1. Germline V gene lookup returns CDR1 SGHKS and CDR2 YYEKEE (reference sequence). V lost 4 bases, J lost 2 bases, and 5 bases stayed unmatched. The CDR3 contains 14 residues. Supplemented by reference TRBV5-5 and TRBJ2-5, the full variable domain reads DAGVTQSPTHLIKTRGQQVTLRCSPISGHKSVSWYQQVLGQGPQFIFQYYEKEERGRGNFPDRFSARQFPNYSSELNVNALLLGDSALYLCASSPDRNQETQYFGPGTRLLVL.

This clonotype was counted many times. This chain uses TRBV27 with TRBJ2-7; 11 nucleotides agree with TRBD2. V shed 5 bases, J shed 1 base, and the junction held 7 bases outside the gene matches. The CDR3 covers 16 residues. From germline, CDR1 is MNHEY and CDR2 SMNVEV (reference sequence). CDR3 nucleotide sequence: TGTGCCAGCAGTCCTCAACTAGCGGGGGTTTCCTACGAGCAGTACTTC. Translation: CASSPQLAGVSYEQYF.

The J gene is TRBJ2-7, the V gene TRBV5-4; D not resolved. The CDR3 is 15 residues long. The germline V gene has CDR1 SGHNT and CDR2 YYREEE (reference sequence). V lost 0 bases to trimming and J lost 0 bases, with 10 bases between them. The CDR3 sequence is CASSLGQFISYEQYF. The CDR3 DNA sequence: TGTGCCAGCAGCTTGGGACAATTTATCTCCTACGAGCAGTACTTC.

This clonotype showed up many times. This chain connects TRBV12-3 or TRBV12-4 to TRBJ2-3, with a weak D call TRBD1 (5 bases). This CDR3 comprises 15 residues. Trimming removed 3 bases at V and 1 base at J, with 11 bases between. The CDR3 DNA is TGTGCCAGCAGTTTTTGGGGCTCCGGCACAGATACGCAGTATTTT. It encodes CASSFWGSGTDTQYF.

This clonotype was found a few times. This rearrangement joins TRBV9 to TRBJ1-1, with 9 bases aligning to TRBD1. Trimming took 0 bases from V and 1 from J; bases not matched to a gene: 1. The CDR3 is made up of 15 amino acids. The V gene's germline CDR1 is SGDLS and CDR2 YYNGEE. The DNA for the CDR3 is TGTGCCAGCAGCGTAGGGGGACAGGGGAACACTGAAGCTTTCTTT. Protein sequence: CASSVGGQGNTEAFF.

This clonotype came up many times. J is TRBJ2-1 and V is TRBV9; D may be TRBD1 or TRBD2 (5 bases each). Trimming stripped 0 bases from V and 10 bases from J, with 11 bases between. CDR1 SGDLS and CDR2 YYNGEE come from the germline V gene. The CDR3 is made up of 13 amino acids. The CDR3 DNA sequence: TGTGCCAGCAGCGTAGGGGGACCAATCGAGCAGTTCTTC. Translation: CASSVGGPIEQFF.

A few counts support this clonotype. The genes are TRBV3-1 and TRBJ2-1, with 10 nucleotides matching TRBD2. With 3 bases clipped from V and 8 bases from J, the junction kept 13 bases outside the gene matches. The CDR3 length is 17 residues. The germline CDR1 and CDR2 sequences are LGHDT and YNNKEL (reference sequence). Written as DNA, the CDR3 is TGTGCCAGCAGCCACCGAATGGCTAGCGGGAGCTGGGATGAGCAGTTCTTC. Its translation: CASSHRMASGSWDEQFF.

This clonotype was counted many times. The J gene is TRBJ2-3, the V gene TRBV20-1, with 13 positions matching TRBD2. The CDR3 runs to 15 residues. The J segment lost 11 bases and the V segment lost 3 bases, leaving 11 bases of the junction unmatched. CDR1 is DFQATT, CDR2 SNEGSKA, per germline (reference sequence). The CDR3 DNA reads as TGCAGTGCTAGGAAGTCCGGACTAGCGGGAGTGGGGCAGTATTTT. Its protein product is CSARKSGLAGVGQYF.

This clonotype was observed many times. V is TRBV6-5 and J is TRBJ1-1; D is unclear. This CDR3 has 13 amino acids. Trimming took off 7 bases at V and 4 bases at J, with 13 bases between the two ends. Looked up from germline, CDR1 is MNHEY and CDR2 is SVGAGI. CDR3 coding DNA: TGTGCCAGCACTCTTCACCGGAGCACTGAAGCTTTCTTT. Protein: CASTLHRSTEAFF.

The chain employs TRBV9 and TRBJ2-1, with 8 positions matching TRBD1. Germline values: CDR1 SGDLS, CDR2 YYNGEE. V was pared by 2 bases and J by 11 bases, with 15 bases of the junction left unmatched. This CDR3 has 16 residues. The DNA of the CDR3 is TGTGCCAGCAGCGTCAGCTCGGAGGGCAGGGGGCCCAAGCAGTTCTTC. Its protein is CASSVSSEGRGPKQFF.

On this clonotype itself: At one end the junction does not follow the germline gene, possibly because of a read error. The genes are TRBV4-3 and TRBJ2-2, with 12 bases fitting TRBD2. This CDR3 is built from 18 residues. The germline V gene encodes CDR1 LGHNA and CDR2 YSLEER. The CDR3 nucleotides are TGCGCCAGCAGACAAGAACGACTAGCGGGGGCGAACACCGGGGAGCTGTTTTTT. Translating it yields CASRQERLAGANTGELFF.

A few counts support this clonotype. The chain recombines TRBV12-3 or TRBV12-4 with TRBJ1-2; 9 positions match TRBD1. V dropped 1 base and J dropped 8; count of bases not matched to a gene: 11. The CDR3 sequence is 16 residues long. The CDR3 sequence is CASSLGRTGVWGGYTF. The CDR3 DNA reads TGTGCCAGCAGTTTAGGAAGGACAGGGGTGTGGGGAGGCTACACCTTC.

The chain has TRBV10-2 and TRBJ1-1, with a possible D match to TRBD1 (6 bases). The CDR3 has 14 residues. V was cut by 6 bases and J by 0 bases, with 11 bases left in between. From germline, CDR1 is WSHSY and CDR2 SAAADI. The CDR3 protein is CASSEDRLNTEAFF. For the CDR3, the DNA is TGCGCCAGCAGCGAAGACAGGCTGAACACTGAAGCTTTCTTT.

This clonotype was counted ten times or more. V is TRBV20-1 and J is TRBJ1-2; D unclear. The germline CDR1 and CDR2 sequences are DFQATT and SNEGSKA (reference sequence). Trimming cost V 0 bases and J 4 bases, with 9 bases left between them. This CDR3 is built from 13 residues. The CDR3 is CSARDHSSYGYTF. The DNA for the CDR3 is TGCAGTGCTAGAGATCACAGCAGCTATGGCTACACCTTC.

This chain connects TRBV4-3 to TRBJ2-1; D is uncertain. Deletions cut 0 bases from V and 8 bases from J, with 23 bases between. Germline CDR1 LGHNA, CDR2 YSLEER. The CDR3 runs 18 residues. The CDR3 region is CASSQDKAAWPTVDEQFF. The CDR3 DNA reads as TGCGCCAGCAGCCAAGATAAGGCGGCGTGGCCTACGGTTGATGAGCAGTTCTTC.

This clonotype was counted at least ten times. CDR3 DNA: TGTGCCTGGAGTTTAGGGGATACCACTGAAGCTTTCTTT. It yields the protein CAWSLGDTTEAFF. The chain employs TRBV30 and TRBJ1-1; D is perhaps TRBD1 (5 bases). This CDR3 has 13 residues. Trimming shortened V by 2 bases and J by 4 bases, and 11 bases separated the two germline ends. Germline CDR1 and CDR2: GTSNPN and SVGIG (reference sequence).

This clonotype came up many times. The chain carries TRBV27 and TRBJ2-7; D possibly corresponds to TRBD2 (5 bases). V lost 5 bases and J 4 bases, leaving 12 bases between the germline ends. The CDR3 covers 13 residues. CDR1 is MNHEY, CDR2 SMNVEV, per germline (reference sequence). Here the CDR3 reads CASSAGVLYEQYF. CDR3 sequence (DNA): TGTGCCAGCAGTGCCGGGGTACTTTACGAGCAGTACTTC.

This clonotype has at least ten counts. The chain recombines TRBV5-4 with TRBJ2-7, with a weak D call TRBD1 (6 bases). CDR1 is SGHNT and CDR2 is YYREEE in the germline V gene (reference sequence). There are 14 residues in the CDR3. V lost 4 bases and J lost 3, with 14 bases in between. This chain's CDR3 is CASSLGTTNYEQYF. The CDR3 DNA follows: TGTGCCAGCAGCCTGGGGACAACGAACTACGAGCAGTACTTC.

This clonotype was counted many times. The DNA for the CDR3 is TGCGCCAGCAGCCAAGATGCGGGCAGGGCGAACACCGGGGAGCTGTTTTTT. Its protein is CASSQDAGRANTGELFF. The V and J genes are TRBV4-3 and TRBJ2-2; D could derive from TRBD1 or TRBD2 (5 bases each). Deletions cut 0 bases from V and 0 bases from J, with 11 bases between. CDR3 length equals 17 residues. Germline V gives CDR1 LGHNA, CDR2 YSLEER.

This clonotype was counted many times. The rearrangement uses TRBV23-1 and TRBJ2-5; D is possibly TRBD1 (5 bases). TRBV23-1 is an ORF; its function is uncertain. This CDR3 spans 13 amino acids. Trimming left V 5 bases short and J 1 base short, with 8 bases between. The CDR3 DNA is TGCGCCAGCAGTGACAGAGCCCAAGAGACCCAGTACTTC. This codes for CASSDRAQETQYF.

This clonotype was seen at least ten times. The chain couples TRBV7-9 to TRBJ2-7; 8 nucleotides align to TRBD1. The CDR3 contains 15 residues. V gave up 5 bases and J gave up 6 bases; unmatched junction bases: 12. Germline CDR1 is SEHNR and CDR2 is FQNEAQ (reference sequence). The CDR3 is CASSPWTGTNVEQYF. CDR3 DNA sequence: TGTGCCAGCAGCCCCTGGACAGGGACCAACGTCGAGCAGTACTTC.